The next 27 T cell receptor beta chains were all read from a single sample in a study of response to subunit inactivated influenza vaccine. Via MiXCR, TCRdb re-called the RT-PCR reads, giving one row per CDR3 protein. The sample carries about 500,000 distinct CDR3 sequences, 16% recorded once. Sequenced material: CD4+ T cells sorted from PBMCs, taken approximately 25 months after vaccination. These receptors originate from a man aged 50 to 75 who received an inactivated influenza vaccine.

CDR3 in amino acids: CATKTRGRVQETQYF. CDR3 in DNA: TGTGCCACCAAAACTAGGGGGCGCGTTCAAGAGACCCAGTACTTC. The V gene is TRBV6-2 or TRBV6-3, the J gene TRBJ2-5; 7 bases are shared with TRBD1. Unmatched junction bases numbered 13, after V lost 10 bases and J lost 2 bases. CDR3 length: 15 residues. The V gene's germline CDR1 is MNHEY and CDR2 SVGEGT.

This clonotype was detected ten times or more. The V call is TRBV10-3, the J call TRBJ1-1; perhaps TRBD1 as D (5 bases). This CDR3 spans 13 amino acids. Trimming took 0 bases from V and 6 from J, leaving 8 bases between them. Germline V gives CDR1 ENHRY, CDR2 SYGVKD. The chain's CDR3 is CAISESIRAEAFF. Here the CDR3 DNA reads TGTGCCATCAGTGAGTCGATCAGGGCTGAAGCTTTCTTT.

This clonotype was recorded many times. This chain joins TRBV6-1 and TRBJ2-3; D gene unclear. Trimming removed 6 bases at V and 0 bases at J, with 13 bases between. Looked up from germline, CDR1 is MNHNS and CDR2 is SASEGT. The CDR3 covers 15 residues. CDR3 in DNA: TGTGCCAGCAGCCCTAGAGGCCCTAGCACAGATACGCAGTATTTT. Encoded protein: CASSPRGPSTDTQYF.

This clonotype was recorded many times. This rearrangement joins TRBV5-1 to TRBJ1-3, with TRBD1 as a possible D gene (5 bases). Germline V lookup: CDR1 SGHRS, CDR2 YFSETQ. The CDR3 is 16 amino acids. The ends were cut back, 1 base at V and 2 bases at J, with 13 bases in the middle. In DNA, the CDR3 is TGCGCCAGCAGCTTGCAGGGAGAGGGACCTGGAAACACCATATATTTT. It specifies CASSLQGEGPGNTIYF.

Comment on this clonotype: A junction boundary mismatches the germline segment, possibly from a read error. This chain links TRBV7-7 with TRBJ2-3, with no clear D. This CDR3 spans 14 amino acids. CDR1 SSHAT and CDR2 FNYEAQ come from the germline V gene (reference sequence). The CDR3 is CASSLTTWADTQYF. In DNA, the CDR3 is TGTGCTAGCAGCTTAACGACGTGGGCAGATACGCAGTATTTT.

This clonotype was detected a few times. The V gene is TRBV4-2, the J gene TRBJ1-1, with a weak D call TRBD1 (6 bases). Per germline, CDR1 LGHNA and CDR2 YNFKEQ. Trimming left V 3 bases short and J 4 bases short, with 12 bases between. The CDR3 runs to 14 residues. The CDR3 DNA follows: TGTGCCAGCAGCCAGGCAAACAGGGCCACTGAAGCTTTCTTT. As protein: CASSQANRATEAFF.

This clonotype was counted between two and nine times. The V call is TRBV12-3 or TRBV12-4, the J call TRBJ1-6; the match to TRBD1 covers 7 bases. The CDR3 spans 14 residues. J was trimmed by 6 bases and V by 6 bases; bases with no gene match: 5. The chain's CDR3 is CASSMTGINSPLHF. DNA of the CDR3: TGTGCCAGCAGCATGACAGGGATTAATTCACCCCTCCACTTT.

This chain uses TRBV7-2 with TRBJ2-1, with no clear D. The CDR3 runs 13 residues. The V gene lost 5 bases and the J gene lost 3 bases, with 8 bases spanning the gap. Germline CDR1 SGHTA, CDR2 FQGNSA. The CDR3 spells CASSIDNYNEQFF. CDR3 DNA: TGTGCCAGCAGCATTGACAACTACAATGAGCAGTTCTTC.

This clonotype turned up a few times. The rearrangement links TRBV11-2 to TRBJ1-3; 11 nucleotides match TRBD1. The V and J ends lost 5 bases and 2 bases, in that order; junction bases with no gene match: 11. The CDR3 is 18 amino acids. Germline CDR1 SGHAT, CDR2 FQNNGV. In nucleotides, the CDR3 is TGTGCCAGCAGCCCCCGTCCCGGGACAGGGGGTGCTGGAAACACCATATATTTT. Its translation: CASSPRPGTGGAGNTIYF.

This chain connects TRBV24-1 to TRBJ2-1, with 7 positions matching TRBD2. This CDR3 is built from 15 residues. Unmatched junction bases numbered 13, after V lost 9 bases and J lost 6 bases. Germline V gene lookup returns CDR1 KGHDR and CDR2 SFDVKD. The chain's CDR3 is CATGLKGGMGNEQFF. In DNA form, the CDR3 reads TGTGCCACCGGGTTAAAGGGAGGGATGGGCAATGAGCAGTTCTTC.

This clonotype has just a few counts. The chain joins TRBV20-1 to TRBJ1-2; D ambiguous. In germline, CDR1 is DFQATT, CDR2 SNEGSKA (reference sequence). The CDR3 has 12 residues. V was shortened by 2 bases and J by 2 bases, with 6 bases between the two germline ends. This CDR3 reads CSARQGNYGYTF. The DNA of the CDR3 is TGCAGTGCTAGACAAGGGAACTATGGCTACACCTTC.

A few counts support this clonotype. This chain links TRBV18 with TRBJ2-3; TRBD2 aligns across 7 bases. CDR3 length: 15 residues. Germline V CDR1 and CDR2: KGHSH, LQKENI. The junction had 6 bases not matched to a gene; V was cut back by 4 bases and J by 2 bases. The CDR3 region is CASSRRDYHTDTQYF. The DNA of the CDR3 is TGTGCCAGCTCACGCCGGGACTACCACACAGATACGCAGTATTTT.

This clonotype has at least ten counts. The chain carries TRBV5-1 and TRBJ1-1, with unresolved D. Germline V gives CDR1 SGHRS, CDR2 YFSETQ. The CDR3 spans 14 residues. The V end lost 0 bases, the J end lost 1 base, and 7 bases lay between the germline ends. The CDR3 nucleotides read TGCGCCAGCAGCTTGGTGGCAGGGAACACTGAAGCTTTCTTT. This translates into CASSLVAGNTEAFF.

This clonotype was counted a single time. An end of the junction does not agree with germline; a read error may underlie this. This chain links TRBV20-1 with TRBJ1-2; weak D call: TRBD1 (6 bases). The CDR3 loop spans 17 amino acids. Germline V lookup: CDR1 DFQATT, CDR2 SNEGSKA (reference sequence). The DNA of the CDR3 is TGCTGTGCCGAAGCGGGGGGGGCTACGGGGCCGACGCATGGCTACACCTTC. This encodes CCAEAGGATGPTHGYTF.

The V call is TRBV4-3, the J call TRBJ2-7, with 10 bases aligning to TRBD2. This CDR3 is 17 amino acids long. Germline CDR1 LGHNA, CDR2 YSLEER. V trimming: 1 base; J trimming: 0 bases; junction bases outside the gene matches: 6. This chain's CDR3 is CASSQGGASGSSYEQYF. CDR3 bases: TGCGCCAGCAGCCAAGGGGGGGCTAGCGGGAGCTCCTACGAGCAGTACTTC.

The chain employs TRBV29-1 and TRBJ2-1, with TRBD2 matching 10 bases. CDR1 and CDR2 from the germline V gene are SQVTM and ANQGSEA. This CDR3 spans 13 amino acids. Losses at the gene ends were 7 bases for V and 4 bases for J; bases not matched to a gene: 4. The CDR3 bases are TGCAGCGCAACTAGCGGGGTATACAATGAGCAGTTCTTC. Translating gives CSATSGVYNEQFF.

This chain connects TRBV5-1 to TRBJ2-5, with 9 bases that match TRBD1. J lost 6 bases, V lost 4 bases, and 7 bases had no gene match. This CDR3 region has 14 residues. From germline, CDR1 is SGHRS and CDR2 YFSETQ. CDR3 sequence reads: CASSAGQGGQTQYF. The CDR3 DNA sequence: TGCGCCAGCAGCGCGGGACAGGGTGGGCAGACCCAGTACTTC. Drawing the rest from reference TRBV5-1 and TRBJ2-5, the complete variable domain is KAGVTQTPRYLIKTRGQQVTLSCSPISGHRSVSWYQQTPGQGLQFLFEYFSETQRNKGNFPGRFSGRQFSNSRSEMNVSTLELGDSALYLCASSAGQGGQTQYFGPGTRLLVL.

For the CDR3, the DNA is TGTGCCAGCAGGCCCTCGGGGGGGTCTAATGAAAAACTGTTTTTT. It specifies CASRPSGGSNEKLFF. This chain joins TRBV28 and TRBJ1-4, with a tentative D call TRBD1 (5 bases). CDR3 length: 15 amino acids. Germline V gene sequence: CDR1 MDHEN, CDR2 SYDVKM. Trimming cost V 6 bases and J 3 bases, with 14 bases left between them.

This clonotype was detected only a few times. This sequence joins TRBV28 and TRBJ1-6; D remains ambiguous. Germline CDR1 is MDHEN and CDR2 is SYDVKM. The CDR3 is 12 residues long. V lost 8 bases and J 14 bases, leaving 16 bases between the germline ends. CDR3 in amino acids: CASRVVGYTLHF. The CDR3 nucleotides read TGTGCCAGCCGTGTCGTCGGTTACACCCTCCACTTT.

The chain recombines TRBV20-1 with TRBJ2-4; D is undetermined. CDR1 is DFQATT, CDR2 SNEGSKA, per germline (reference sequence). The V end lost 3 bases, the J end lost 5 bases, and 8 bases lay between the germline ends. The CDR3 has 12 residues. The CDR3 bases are TGCAGTGCTAGGAGTGGCCAAAACATTCAGTACTTC. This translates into CSARSGQNIQYF.

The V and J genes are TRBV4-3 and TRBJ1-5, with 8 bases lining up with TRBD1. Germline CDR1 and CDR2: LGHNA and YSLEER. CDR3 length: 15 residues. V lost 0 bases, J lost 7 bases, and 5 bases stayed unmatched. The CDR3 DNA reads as TGCGCCAGCAGCCAAGATTCAGGGGGCGAGCAGCCCCAGCATTTT. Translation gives CASSQDSGGEQPQHF.

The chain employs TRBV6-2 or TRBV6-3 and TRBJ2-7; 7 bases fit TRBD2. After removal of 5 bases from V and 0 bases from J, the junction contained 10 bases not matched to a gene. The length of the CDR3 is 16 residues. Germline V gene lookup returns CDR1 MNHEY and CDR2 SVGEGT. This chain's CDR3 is CASSGRLGTTSYEQYF. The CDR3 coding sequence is TGTGCCAGCAGTGGGAGACTTGGGACTACCTCCTACGAGCAGTACTTC.

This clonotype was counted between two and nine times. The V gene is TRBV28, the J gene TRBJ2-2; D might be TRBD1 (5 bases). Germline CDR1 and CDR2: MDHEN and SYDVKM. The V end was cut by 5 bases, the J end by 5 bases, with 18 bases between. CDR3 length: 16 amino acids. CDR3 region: CASSPFLGAVTGELFF. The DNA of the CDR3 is TGTGCCAGCAGTCCCTTTCTTGGGGCTGTTACCGGGGAGCTGTTTTTT.

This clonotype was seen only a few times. The CDR3 DNA follows: TGCAGCGGCGGGGGAATGATCCTCACAGATACGCAGTATTTT. Amino acids: CSGGGMILTDTQYF. This chain connects TRBV29-1 to TRBJ2-3; TRBD2 matches 7 bases. The CDR3 covers 14 residues. The V gene end was trimmed by 7 bases and the J gene end by 2 bases; junction bases not matched to a gene: 9. In germline, CDR1 is SQVTM, CDR2 ANQGSEA.

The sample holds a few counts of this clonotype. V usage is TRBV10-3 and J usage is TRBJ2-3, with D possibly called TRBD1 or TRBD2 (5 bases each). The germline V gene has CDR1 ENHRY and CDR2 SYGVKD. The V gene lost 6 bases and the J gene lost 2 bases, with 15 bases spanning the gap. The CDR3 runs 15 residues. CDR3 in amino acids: CAIRARDGLTDTQYF. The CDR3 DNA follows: TGTGCCATCAGGGCGAGGGACGGACTCACAGATACGCAGTATTTT.

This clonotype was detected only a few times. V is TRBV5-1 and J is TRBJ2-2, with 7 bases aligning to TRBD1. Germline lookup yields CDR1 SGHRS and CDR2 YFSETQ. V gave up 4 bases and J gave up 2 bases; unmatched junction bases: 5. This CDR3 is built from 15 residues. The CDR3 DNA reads TGCGCCAGCAGCCAACGGACAGGAAACACCGGGGAGCTGTTTTTT. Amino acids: CASSQRTGNTGELFF.

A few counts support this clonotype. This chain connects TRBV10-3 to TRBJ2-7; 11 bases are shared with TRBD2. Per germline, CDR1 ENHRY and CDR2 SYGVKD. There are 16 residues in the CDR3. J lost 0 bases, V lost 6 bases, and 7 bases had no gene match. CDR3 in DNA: TGTGCCATCAGATACGGGACTAGCGGCAGCTCCTACGAGCAGTACTTC. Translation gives CAIRYGTSGSSYEQYF.